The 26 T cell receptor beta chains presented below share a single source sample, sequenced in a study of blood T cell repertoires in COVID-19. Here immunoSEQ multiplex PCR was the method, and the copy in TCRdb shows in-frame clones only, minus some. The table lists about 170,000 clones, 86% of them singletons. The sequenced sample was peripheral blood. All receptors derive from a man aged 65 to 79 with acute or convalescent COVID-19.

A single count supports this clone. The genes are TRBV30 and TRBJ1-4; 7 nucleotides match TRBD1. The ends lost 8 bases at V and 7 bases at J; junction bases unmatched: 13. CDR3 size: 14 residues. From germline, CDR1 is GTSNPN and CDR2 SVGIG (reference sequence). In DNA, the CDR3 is TGTGCCGGCCCCCCAGGGGGGCGGAGTGAAAAACTGTTTTTT. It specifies CAGPPGGRSEKLFF.

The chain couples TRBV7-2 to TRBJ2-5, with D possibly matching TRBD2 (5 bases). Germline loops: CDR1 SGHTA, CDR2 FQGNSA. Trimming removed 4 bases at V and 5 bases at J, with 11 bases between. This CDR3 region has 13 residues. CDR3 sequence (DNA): TGTGCCAGCAGCTCCTCGGGGATGGAGACCCAGTACTTC. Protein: CASSSSGMETQYF. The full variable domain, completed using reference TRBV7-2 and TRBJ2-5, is GAGVSQSPSNKVTEKGKDVELRCDPISGHTALYWYRQSLGQGLEFLIYFQGNSAPDKSGLPSDRFSAERTGGSVSTLTIQRTQQEDSAVYLCASSSSGMETQYFGPGTRLLVL.

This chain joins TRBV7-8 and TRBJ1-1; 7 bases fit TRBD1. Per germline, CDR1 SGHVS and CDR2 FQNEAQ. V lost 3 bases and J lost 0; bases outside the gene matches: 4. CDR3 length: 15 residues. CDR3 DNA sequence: TGTGCCAGCAGCTTCATCGACAGGGTGAACACTGAAGCTTTCTTT. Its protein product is CASSFIDRVNTEAFF.

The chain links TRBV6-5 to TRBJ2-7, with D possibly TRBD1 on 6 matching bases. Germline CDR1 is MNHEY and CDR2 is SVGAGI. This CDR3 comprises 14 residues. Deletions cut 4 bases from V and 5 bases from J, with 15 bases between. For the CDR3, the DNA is TGTGCCAGCAGTTTGAGGACAGATGGTCACGAGCAGTACTTC. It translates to CASSLRTDGHEQYF.

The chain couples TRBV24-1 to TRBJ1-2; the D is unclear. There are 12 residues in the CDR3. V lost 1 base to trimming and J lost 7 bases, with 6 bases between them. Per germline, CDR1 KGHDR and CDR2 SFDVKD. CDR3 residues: CATSDLSAGYTF. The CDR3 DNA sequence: TGTGCCACCAGTGATTTAAGCGCTGGCTACACCTTC.

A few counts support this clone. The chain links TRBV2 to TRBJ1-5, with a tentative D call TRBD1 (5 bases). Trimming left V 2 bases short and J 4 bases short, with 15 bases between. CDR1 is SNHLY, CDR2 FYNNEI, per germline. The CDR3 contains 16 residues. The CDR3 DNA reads TGTGCCAGCAGTGAAAATCAGGGCAGGGCGAATCAGCCCCAGCATTTT. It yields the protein CASSENQGRANQPQHF.

The CDR3 loop reads CASSLVATNSPLHF. The CDR3 nucleotides read TGCGCCAGCAGCTTGGTTGCTACGAATTCACCCCTCCACTTT. The V and J genes are TRBV5-1 and TRBJ1-6; unclear D gene. V was clipped by 0 bases and J by 7 bases, with 8 bases between them. CDR3 length: 14 residues. Germline V CDR1 and CDR2: SGHRS, YFSETQ.

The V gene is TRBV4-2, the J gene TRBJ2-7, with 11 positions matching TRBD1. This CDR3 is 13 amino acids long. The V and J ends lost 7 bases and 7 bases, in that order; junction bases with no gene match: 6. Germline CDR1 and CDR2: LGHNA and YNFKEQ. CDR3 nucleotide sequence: TGTGCCAGCACCTCGGGACAGGGGGAAGAGCAGTACTTC. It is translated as CASTSGQGEEQYF.

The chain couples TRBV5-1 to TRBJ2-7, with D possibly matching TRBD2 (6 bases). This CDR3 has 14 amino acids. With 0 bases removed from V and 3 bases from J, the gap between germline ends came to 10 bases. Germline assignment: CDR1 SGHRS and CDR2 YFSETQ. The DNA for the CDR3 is TGCGCCAGCAGCTTGGCCCCCGGGGGCTACGAGCAGTACTTC. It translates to CASSLAPGGYEQYF. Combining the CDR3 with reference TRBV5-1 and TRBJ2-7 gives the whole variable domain KAGVTQTPRYLIKTRGQQVTLSCSPISGHRSVSWYQQTPGQGLQFLFEYFSETQRNKGNFPGRFSGRQFSNSRSEMNVSTLELGDSALYLCASSLAPGGYEQYFGPGTRLTVT.

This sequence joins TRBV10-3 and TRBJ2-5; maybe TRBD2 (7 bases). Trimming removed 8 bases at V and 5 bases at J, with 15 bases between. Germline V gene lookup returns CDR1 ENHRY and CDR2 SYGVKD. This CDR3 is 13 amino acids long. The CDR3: CAISLGGGETQYF. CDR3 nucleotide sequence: TGTGCCATCTCCCTGGGAGGGGGGGAGACCCAGTACTTC.

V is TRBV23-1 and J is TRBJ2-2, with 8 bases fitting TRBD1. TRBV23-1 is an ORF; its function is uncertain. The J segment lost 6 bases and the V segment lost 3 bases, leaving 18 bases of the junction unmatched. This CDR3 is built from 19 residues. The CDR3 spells CASSHARSGQGQFPGELFF. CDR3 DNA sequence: TGCGCCAGCAGTCATGCGCGCTCAGGACAGGGTCAGTTTCCCGGGGAGCTGTTTTTT.

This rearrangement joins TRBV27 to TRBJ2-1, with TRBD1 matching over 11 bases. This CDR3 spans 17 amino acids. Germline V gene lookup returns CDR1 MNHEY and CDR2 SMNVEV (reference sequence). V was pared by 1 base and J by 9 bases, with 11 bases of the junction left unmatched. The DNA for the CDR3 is TGTGCCAGCAGTTTATTAACCCCGGGACAGGGGGTCGGTGAGCAGTTCTTC. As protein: CASSLLTPGQGVGEQFF.

This CDR3 is CASSVRGRGDTEAFF. DNA of the CDR3: TGTGCCAGCAGTGTACGGGGCAGGGGAGACACTGAAGCTTTCTTT. J is TRBJ1-1 and V is TRBV2; D might be TRBD1 (6 bases). The length of the CDR3 is 15 residues. Trimming took 4 bases from V and 3 from J, leaving 15 bases between them. Per the germline V gene, CDR1 is SNHLY and CDR2 is FYNNEI.

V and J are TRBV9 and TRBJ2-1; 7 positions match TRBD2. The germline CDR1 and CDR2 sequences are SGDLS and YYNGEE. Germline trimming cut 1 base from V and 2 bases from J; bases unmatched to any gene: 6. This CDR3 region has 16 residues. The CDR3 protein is CASSVREGRAYNEQFF. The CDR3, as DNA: TGTGCCAGCAGCGTAAGGGAGGGCCGGGCCTACAATGAGCAGTTCTTC.

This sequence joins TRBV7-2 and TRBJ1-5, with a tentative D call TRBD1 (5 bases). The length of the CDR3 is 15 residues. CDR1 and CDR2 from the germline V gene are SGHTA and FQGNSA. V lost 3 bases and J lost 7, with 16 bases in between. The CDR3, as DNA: TGTGCCAGCAGCTTTAAATGGGGCGCAGGGCAGCCCCAGCATTTT. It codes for CASSFKWGAGQPQHF. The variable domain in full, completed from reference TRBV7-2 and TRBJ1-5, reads GAGVSQSPSNKVTEKGKDVELRCDPISGHTALYWYRQSLGQGLEFLIYFQGNSAPDKSGLPSDRFSAERTGGSVSTLTIQRTQQEDSAVYLCASSFKWGAGQPQHFGDGTRLSIL.

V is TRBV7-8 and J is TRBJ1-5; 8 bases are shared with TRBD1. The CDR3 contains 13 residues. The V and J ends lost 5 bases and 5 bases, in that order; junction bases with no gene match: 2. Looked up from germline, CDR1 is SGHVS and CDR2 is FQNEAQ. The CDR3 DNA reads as TGTGCCAGCAGCGCGGACAGGGATCAGCCCCAGCATTTT. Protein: CASSADRDQPQHF.

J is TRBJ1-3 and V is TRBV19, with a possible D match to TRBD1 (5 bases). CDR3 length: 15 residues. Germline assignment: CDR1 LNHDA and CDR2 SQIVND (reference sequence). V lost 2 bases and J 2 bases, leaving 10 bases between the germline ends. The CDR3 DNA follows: TGTGCCAGTAGTATAACAGGAACACCTGGAAACACCATATATTTT. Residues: CASSITGTPGNTIYF.

The CDR3 loop is CASSITRQGYKNIQYF. Here the CDR3 DNA reads TGTGCCAGTAGTATAACTCGACAGGGCTACAAAAACATTCAGTACTTC. The chain employs TRBV19 and TRBJ2-4, with 7 bases lining up with TRBD1. Germline V CDR1 and CDR2: LNHDA, SQIVND (reference sequence). This CDR3 contains 16 residues. V shed 2 bases, J shed 3 bases, and the junction held 7 bases outside the gene matches.

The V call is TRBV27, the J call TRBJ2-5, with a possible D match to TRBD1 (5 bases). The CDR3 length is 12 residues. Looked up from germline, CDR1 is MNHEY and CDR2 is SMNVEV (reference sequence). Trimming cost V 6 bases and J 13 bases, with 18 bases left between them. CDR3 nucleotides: TGTGCCAGCAGCCCCGACAGTTTCGAGTTGTACTTC. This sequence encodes CASSPDSFELYF.

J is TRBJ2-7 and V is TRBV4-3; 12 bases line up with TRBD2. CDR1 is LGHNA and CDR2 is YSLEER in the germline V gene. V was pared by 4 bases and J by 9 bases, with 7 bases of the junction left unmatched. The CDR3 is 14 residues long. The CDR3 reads CASSPLAGGWVQYF. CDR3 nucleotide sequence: TGCGCCAGCAGCCCACTAGCGGGGGGTTGGGTGCAGTACTTC.

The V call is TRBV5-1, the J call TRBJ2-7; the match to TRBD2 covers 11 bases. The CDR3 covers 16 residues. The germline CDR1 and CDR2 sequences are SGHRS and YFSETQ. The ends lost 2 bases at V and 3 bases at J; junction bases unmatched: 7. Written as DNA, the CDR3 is TGCGCCAGCAGCTTATCCTTAGCGGGAGGGGGCTACGAGCAGTACTTC. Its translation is CASSLSLAGGGYEQYF.

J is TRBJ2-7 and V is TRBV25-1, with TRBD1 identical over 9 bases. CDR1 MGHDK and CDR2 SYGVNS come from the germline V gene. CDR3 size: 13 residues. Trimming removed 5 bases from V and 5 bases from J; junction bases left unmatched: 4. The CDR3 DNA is TGTGCCAGCAGTAGACAGGGGGTCGACGAGCAGTACTTC. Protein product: CASSRQGVDEQYF.

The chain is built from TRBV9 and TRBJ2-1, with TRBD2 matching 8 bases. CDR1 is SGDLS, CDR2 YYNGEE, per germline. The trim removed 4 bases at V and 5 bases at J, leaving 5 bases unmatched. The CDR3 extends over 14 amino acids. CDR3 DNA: TGTGCCAGCAGCTGGACTAGCCAGAACAATGAGCAGTTCTTC. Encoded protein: CASSWTSQNNEQFF.

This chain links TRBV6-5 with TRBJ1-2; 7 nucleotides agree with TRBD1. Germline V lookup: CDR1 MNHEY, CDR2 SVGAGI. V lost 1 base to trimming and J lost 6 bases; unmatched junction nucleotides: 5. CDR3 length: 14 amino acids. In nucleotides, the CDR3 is TGTGCCAGCAGTTACTTGGACAGGCGGGATGGCTACACCTTC. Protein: CASSYLDRRDGYTF.

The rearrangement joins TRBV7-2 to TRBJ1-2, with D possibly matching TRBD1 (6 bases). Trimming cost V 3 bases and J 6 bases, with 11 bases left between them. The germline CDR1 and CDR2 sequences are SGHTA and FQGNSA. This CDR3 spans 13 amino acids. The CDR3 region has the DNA TGTGCCAGCAGCTTCGTCAGGGGTGATGGCTACACCTTC. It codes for CASSFVRGDGYTF.

Here the CDR3 reads CASSEGLYGYTF. CDR3 coding DNA: TGTGCCAGCAGTGAGGGCCTTTATGGCTACACCTTC. The V gene is TRBV6-1, the J gene TRBJ1-2; D ambiguous. From germline, CDR1 is MNHNS and CDR2 SASEGT. V gave up 3 bases and J gave up 5 bases, with 7 bases separating them. There are 12 residues in the CDR3.